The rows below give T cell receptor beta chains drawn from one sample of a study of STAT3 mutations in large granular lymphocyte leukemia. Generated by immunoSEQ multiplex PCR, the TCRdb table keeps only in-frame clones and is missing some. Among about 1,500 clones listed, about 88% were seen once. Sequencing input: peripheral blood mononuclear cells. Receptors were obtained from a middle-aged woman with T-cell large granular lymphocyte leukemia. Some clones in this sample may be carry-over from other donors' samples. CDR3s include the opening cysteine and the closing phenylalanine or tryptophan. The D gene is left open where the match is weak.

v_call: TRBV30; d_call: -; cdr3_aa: CAWRDPRDYNEQFF
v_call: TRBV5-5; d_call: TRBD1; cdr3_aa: CASSGDSYSQPQHF
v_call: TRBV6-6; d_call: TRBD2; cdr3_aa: CASSWAEGLAAYEQYF
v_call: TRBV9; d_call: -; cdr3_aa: CASNRGATTEAFF
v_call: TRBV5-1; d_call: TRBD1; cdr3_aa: CASSETGGTEAFF
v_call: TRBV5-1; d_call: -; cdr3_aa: CASSLDPFAYEQYF
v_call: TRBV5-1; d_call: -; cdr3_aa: CASSLLLNTEAFF
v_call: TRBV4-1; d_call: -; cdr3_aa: CASSLDVSGNTIYF
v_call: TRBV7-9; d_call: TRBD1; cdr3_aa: CASSSPPGQRTFF
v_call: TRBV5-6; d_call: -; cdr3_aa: CASSSGGGGIYQPQHF
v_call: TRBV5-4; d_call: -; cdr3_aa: CASSPGLEQYF
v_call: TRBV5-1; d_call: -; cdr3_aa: CASSPRTAGNTIYF
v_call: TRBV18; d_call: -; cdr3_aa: CASSDDSNQPQHF
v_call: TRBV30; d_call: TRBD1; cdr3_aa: CAWSFRGLGRTGELFF
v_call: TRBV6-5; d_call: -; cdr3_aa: CASSQGPGVGPQHF
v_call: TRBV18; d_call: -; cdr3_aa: CASSPWTDYEQYF
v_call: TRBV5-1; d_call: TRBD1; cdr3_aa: CASSTDRVHPLRGQYF
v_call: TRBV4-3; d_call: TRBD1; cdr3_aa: CASSQRTGSVSGNTIYF
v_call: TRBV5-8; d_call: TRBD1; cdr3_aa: CASSLGQGPYEQYF
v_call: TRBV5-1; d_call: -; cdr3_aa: CASSLGGELNGYTF
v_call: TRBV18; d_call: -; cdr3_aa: CASSPLRDTSYNEQFF
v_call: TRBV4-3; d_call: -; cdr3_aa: CASTSEAAVGSPLHF
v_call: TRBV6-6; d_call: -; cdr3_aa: CASSYSRAGYNQPQHF
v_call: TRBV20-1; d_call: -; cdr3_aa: CSARDRSIQYF
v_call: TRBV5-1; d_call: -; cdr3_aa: CASSFLGAANEKLFF
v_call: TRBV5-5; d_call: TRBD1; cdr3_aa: CASSLAVSQGAFEQYF
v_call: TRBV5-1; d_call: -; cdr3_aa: CASSLTSTNEKLFF
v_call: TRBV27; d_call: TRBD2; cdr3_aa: CASSLGLGLAGAYEQYF
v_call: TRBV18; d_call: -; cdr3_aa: CASSPPSTDTQYF
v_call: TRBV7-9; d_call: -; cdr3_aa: CASSFDYEQYF
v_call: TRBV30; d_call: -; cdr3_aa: CAWNPGRANTEAFF
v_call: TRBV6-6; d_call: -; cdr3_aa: CASTSQAYTLGEQYF
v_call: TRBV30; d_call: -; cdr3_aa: CAWNLGLRTNEKLFF
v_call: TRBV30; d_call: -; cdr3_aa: CAWSSGLGNIQYF
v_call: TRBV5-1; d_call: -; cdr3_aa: CASSLDVTDYYSYEQYF
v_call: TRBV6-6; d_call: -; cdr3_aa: CASSSLGRGLEFF
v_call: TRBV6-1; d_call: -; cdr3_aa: CASSEGGTSYGYTF
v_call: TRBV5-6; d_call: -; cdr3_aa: CASSLAGTEQFF
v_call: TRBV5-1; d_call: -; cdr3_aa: CASSPGGTDQETQYF
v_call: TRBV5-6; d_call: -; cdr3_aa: CASSRWGNQPQHF
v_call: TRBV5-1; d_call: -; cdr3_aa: CASSLYDGNYGYTF
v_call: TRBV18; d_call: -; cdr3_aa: CASSPIWLHTQYF
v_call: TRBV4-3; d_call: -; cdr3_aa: CASSQQPSYYGYTF
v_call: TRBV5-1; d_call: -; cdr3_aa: CASRPDSYGYTF
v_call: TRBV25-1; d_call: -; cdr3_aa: CASSMGQEGTEAFF
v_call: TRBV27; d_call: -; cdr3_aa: CASSFTYQETQYF
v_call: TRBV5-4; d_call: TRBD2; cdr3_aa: CASSLFTSGSYYEQYF